The T cell receptor (beta chain) under discussion was sequenced for a study of shared clonotypes between healthy human individuals. At the level of the study: Researchers drew samples from two women and a few men aged 18 to 49.

As to this clone: What it binds is not known.

The study's findings and limits: Generally, naive subsets came out with larger estimated richness than memory subsets.

Each subset's genomic DNA was split evenly across several immunoSEQ plates. Here immunoSEQ multiplex PCR was the method, and the copy in TCRdb shows in-frame clones only, minus some. The table shows some 1,600,000 clones, with around 98% occurring only once. Donors comprised only Caucasian adults living in Nashville, Tennessee. Trimming shortened V by 2 bases and J by 9 bases, and 14 bases separated the two germline ends. The germline V gene has CDR1 MNHEY and CDR2 SMNVEV (reference sequence). The CDR3 covers 14 residues. The specimen sequenced was naive CD4+ T cells sorted from blood. Subset of the sample: CD45RA+ positively selected. This sequence originates from a young man in good health. The rearrangement uses TRBV27 and TRBJ1-3; the D gene is possibly TRBD1 (5 bases). DNA of the CDR3: TGTGCCAGCAGTTTAATTCCAGGGAGCGGCACCATATATTTT. Translated, it gives CASSLIPGSGTIYF.